The next 2 T cell receptor beta chains were all read from a single sample in a study of OX40 agonist ivuxolimab in advanced cancers. Profiling relied on immunoSEQ multiplex PCR, and the TCRdb table lists in-frame clones only, not all of them. Here the sample spans around 140,000 clones, 85% to 95% being singletons. Sample: CD4+ or CD8+ T cells sorted from blood, taken in a trial of the OX40 agonist ivuxolimab. The receptors come from an adult with an advanced solid tumor such as melanoma, head and neck, liver or kidney cancer.

This clone was seen just once. V and J are TRBV11-3 and TRBJ2-1, with D uncertain. V was trimmed by 1 base and J by 4 bases, leaving 20 bases between them. This CDR3 has 18 amino acids. Germline V gene sequence: CDR1 SGHNT, CDR2 YENEEA. The CDR3 is CASSLGSLGSLGYNEQFF. The CDR3 region has the DNA TGTGCCAGCAGCTTAGGATCCCTAGGCTCGCTCGGATACAATGAGCAGTTCTTC.

The chain couples TRBV11-3 to TRBJ1-1, with TRBD1 as a possible D gene (5 bases). Looked up from germline, CDR1 is SGHNT and CDR2 is YENEEA. Trimming left V 1 base short and J 4 bases short, with 22 bases between. This CDR3 region has 18 residues. Written as DNA, the CDR3 is TGTGCCAGCAGCTTAGGGCGTGGGGGATGGCCGACAAGCACTGAAGCTTTCTTT. As protein: CASSLGRGGWPTSTEAFF.